These T cell receptor beta chains were read from a single sample in a study of blood T cell repertoires in COVID-19. Sequencing was performed with immunoSEQ multiplex PCR; in TCRdb, only in-frame clones are kept and a portion is missing. The repertoire holds some 300,000 clones, nearly 90% seen once, with under 3% in the top ten. Sequenced: PBMCs or T cells enriched from blood (not recorded which). These receptors all stem from a woman between 50 and 59 years old who had been exposed to COVID-19. Each CDR3 is given with its conserved first and last residue.

j_call: TRBJ1-2; v_call: TRBV11-2; cdr3_length: 18; cdr3_aa: CASQELVYRDKNNYGYTF
j_call: TRBJ2-1; v_call: TRBV2; cdr3_length: 17; cdr3_aa: CASSETLTSGGFYEQFF
j_call: TRBJ2-5; v_call: TRBV27; cdr3_length: 10; cdr3_aa: CASRRETQYF
j_call: TRBJ1-2; v_call: TRBV6-2/TRBV6-3; cdr3_length: 15; cdr3_aa: CASRLHITGENGYTF
j_call: TRBJ2-3; v_call: TRBV6-1; cdr3_length: 17; cdr3_aa: CASSEGSLPGGLDTQYF
j_call: TRBJ1-5; v_call: TRBV3-1/TRBV3-2; cdr3_length: 18; cdr3_aa: CASSHTPGQGHSNQPQHF
j_call: TRBJ1-1; v_call: TRBV9; cdr3_length: 14; cdr3_aa: CASSAGTVNTEAFF
j_call: TRBJ2-2; v_call: TRBV9; cdr3_length: 16; cdr3_aa: CASSVEILAETGELFF
j_call: TRBJ2-1; v_call: TRBV2; cdr3_length: 14; cdr3_aa: CASSANSGGGEQFF
j_call: TRBJ1-4; v_call: TRBV7-9; cdr3_length: 15; cdr3_aa: CASSVGLAELGKLFF
j_call: TRBJ2-2; v_call: TRBV5-4; cdr3_length: 15; cdr3_aa: CASSLGSGGPGELFF
j_call: TRBJ2-7; v_call: TRBV4-1; cdr3_length: 16; cdr3_aa: CASSQKAGTSPYEQYF
j_call: TRBJ1-2; v_call: TRBV5-4; cdr3_length: 14; cdr3_aa: CASSTRQQYYGYTF